This TCR beta chain appears in the sequencing data of a study of T cell responses to AZD1222 COVID-19 vaccine. Findings and caveats of the study: The donor group comprised mostly white British people and more females; the analysis possibly underestimated clonal diversity. Nearly half of spike-specific TCRs reportedly target variant regions that are unmutated in the B.1.351 and B.1.1.7 variants.

Method: immunoSEQ multiplex PCR; TCRdb's copy keeps in-frame clones and lacks some. The sample records 150,000 or so clones, over 85% being singletons. This CDR3 contains 13 residues. Germline V gene sequence: CDR1 SEHNR, CDR2 FQNEAQ (reference sequence). V gave up 4 bases and J gave up 4 bases, with 10 bases separating them. A note on this clone: Its antigen is still unknown.

This receptor was identified in an adult in good health. The chain is built from TRBV7-9 and TRBJ1-1; no firm D call. The starting material was peripheral blood, obtained on day 0 of AZD1222 vaccination. The CDR3 sequence is CASSSSMGTEAFF. The DNA of the CDR3 is TGTGCCAGCAGCTCATCCATGGGCACTGAAGCTTTCTTT.